One and the same sample provided the 20 T cell receptor beta chains below, sequenced in a study of blood T cell repertoires in COVID-19. Only in-frame clones appear in the TCRdb table, and some are missing; sequencing was by immunoSEQ multiplex PCR. The data contain around 150,000 clones, over 60% of them singletons. Sequencing used peripheral blood. These receptors were obtained from a woman in her 50s with active or convalescent COVID-19.

The chain joins TRBV7-3 to TRBJ2-1, with a possible D match to TRBD1 (6 bases). CDR1 SGHTA and CDR2 FQGTGA come from the germline V gene. V dropped 4 bases and J dropped 2 bases, with 18 bases sitting between them. The CDR3 spans 17 residues. The CDR3 here is CASSSPQGRAPYNEQFF. The CDR3 bases are TGTGCCAGCAGCTCCCCGCAGGGGCGGGCGCCCTACAATGAGCAGTTCTTC.

This sequence joins TRBV7-3 and TRBJ1-3; TRBD1 might be the D (5 bases). The CDR3 runs 13 residues. CDR1 SGHTA and CDR2 FQGTGA come from the germline V gene. V gave up 5 bases and J gave up 4 bases, with 9 bases separating them. Here the CDR3 DNA reads TGTGCCAGCAGCCCAGGGTCGGGAAACACCATATATTTT. Protein sequence: CASSPGSGNTIYF.

The V gene is TRBV2, the J gene TRBJ2-3, with 7 bases fitting TRBD1. Germline-derived CDR1 and CDR2 are SNHLY and FYNNEI. V shed 6 bases and J 0 bases; nucleotides not matched to a gene: 3. The CDR3 contains 14 residues. Here the CDR3 DNA reads TGTGCCAGCAGGGTACAGGGGAGCACAGATACGCAGTATTTT. Its protein product is CASRVQGSTDTQYF.

The chain uses TRBV9 and TRBJ2-3; the match to TRBD2 covers 8 bases. V shed 0 bases and J 5 bases; nucleotides not matched to a gene: 8. The length of the CDR3 is 16 residues. The germline V gene has CDR1 SGDLS and CDR2 YYNGEE. Here the CDR3 DNA reads TGTGCCAGCAGCGTAGTAGGTGGCGGGGGGCTAGATACGCAGTATTTT. Translation: CASSVVGGGGLDTQYF. The whole variable domain, filled in from reference TRBV9 and TRBJ2-3, reads DSGVTQTPKHLITATGQRVTLRCSPRSGDLSVYWYQQSLDQGLQFLIQYYNGEERAKGNILERFSAQQFPDLHSELNLSSLELGDSALYFCASSVVGGGGLDTQYFGPGTRLTVL.

This chain joins TRBV2 and TRBJ2-7; the match to TRBD1 covers 10 bases. The germline V gene encodes CDR1 SNHLY and CDR2 FYNNEI. V lost 4 bases and J lost 5; bases outside the gene matches: 11. CDR3 length equals 16 residues. The CDR3 region is CASSGGPGQGKHEQYF. DNA for the CDR3: TGTGCCAGCAGTGGAGGACCGGGACAGGGGAAACACGAGCAGTACTTC.

This clone is a singleton in its sample. The CDR3 is CASSFGLADEQFF. The CDR3 DNA reads as TGTGCCAGCAGTTTTGGACTAGCCGATGAGCAGTTCTTC. This chain uses TRBV28 with TRBJ2-1, with 8 bases identical to TRBD2. Germline lookup yields CDR1 MDHEN and CDR2 SYDVKM. With V trimmed by 3 bases and J by 8 bases, 3 bases remained unmatched. The CDR3 is 13 residues long.

This clone appeared a single time. The junction departs from germline at one end; a sequencing error may be responsible. V usage is TRBV6-6 and J usage is TRBJ2-3; TRBD2 is a possible D gene (6 bases). This CDR3 is 12 amino acids long. Germline lookup yields CDR1 MNHNY and CDR2 SVGAGI (reference sequence). For the CDR3, the DNA is TGTGCCAGCAGTTACTCATGGGAGGCCCTAGATTTT. Residues: CASSYSWEALDF.

The chain employs TRBV7-2 and TRBJ2-2; no clear D gene. The CDR3 spans 12 residues. The ends were cut back, 1 base at V and 8 bases at J, with 5 bases in the middle. Germline CDR1 SGHTA, CDR2 FQGNSA. The CDR3 loop is CASSLVGGELFF. CDR3 DNA: TGTGCCAGCAGCTTAGTCGGGGGGGAGCTGTTTTTT.

This clone was seen a single time. The rearrangement uses TRBV10-3 and TRBJ2-1; D might be TRBD2 (6 bases). Germline V gives CDR1 ENHRY, CDR2 SYGVKD. V lost 8 bases and J 0 bases, leaving 14 bases between the germline ends. The CDR3 spans 15 residues. CDR3 DNA: TGTGCCATCCGACCCGGAGGGAGCTCCTACAATGAGCAGTTCTTC. It encodes CAIRPGGSSYNEQFF.

The chain employs TRBV6-2 or TRBV6-3 and TRBJ1-3; tentatively, D is TRBD1 (6 bases). The germline V gene encodes CDR1 MNHEY and CDR2 SVGEGT. The CDR3 loop spans 15 amino acids. The ends were cut back, 6 bases at V and 0 bases at J, with 12 bases in the middle. The CDR3 region is CASSTRDNSGNTIYF. As DNA, the CDR3 is TGTGCCAGCAGCACCCGGGACAACTCTGGAAACACCATATATTTT.

This clone has just one count. This chain links TRBV28 with TRBJ1-4, with 8 bases aligning to TRBD1. This CDR3 spans 12 amino acids. The V gene's germline CDR1 is MDHEN and CDR2 SYDVKM. V was pared by 5 bases and J by 8 bases, with 1 base of the junction left unmatched. CDR3: CASSGDREKLFF. Here the CDR3 DNA reads TGTGCCAGCAGTGGGGACAGGGAAAAACTGTTTTTT.

This sequence joins TRBV10-3 and TRBJ2-3; 8 positions agree with TRBD1. The J segment lost 0 bases and the V segment lost 0 bases, leaving 5 bases of the junction unmatched. Germline assignment: CDR1 ENHRY and CDR2 SYGVKD. This CDR3 contains 17 residues. The DNA for the CDR3 is TGTGCCATCAGTGAGTCTGGGACAGGCAGTAGCACAGATACGCAGTATTTT. Translation: CAISESGTGSSTDTQYF.

This clone was observed a handful of times. Here the CDR3 reads CASTHSQGSTEAFF. The CDR3 DNA reads as TGTGCCAGCACTCACTCACAGGGAAGCACTGAAGCTTTCTTT. The chain couples TRBV6-4 to TRBJ1-1; the D gene is possibly TRBD1 (6 bases). Germline V gene lookup returns CDR1 MRHNA and CDR2 SNTAGT. The CDR3 has 14 residues. V was cut by 7 bases and J by 4 bases, with 16 bases left in between.

This sequence joins TRBV5-1 and TRBJ2-1; 9 bases map to TRBD2. V gave up 0 bases and J gave up 5 bases; unmatched junction bases: 3. The CDR3 is 15 amino acids. Germline V gene sequence: CDR1 SGHRS, CDR2 YFSETQ. DNA of the CDR3: TGCGCCAGCAGCTTGGCTAGCGGGGTAAACAATGAGCAGTTCTTC. This gives the protein CASSLASGVNNEQFF.

With respect to this clone: An end of the junction differs from the germline gene, which may be a read error. The chain recombines TRBV29-1 with TRBJ1-2, with a possible D match to TRBD1 (5 bases). There are 8 residues in the CDR3. The germline V gene encodes CDR1 SQVTM and CDR2 ANQGSEA. The CDR3 bases are TGCAGCGTTGAAGTCGGACACTTC. It is translated as CSVEVGHF.

Here the CDR3 DNA reads TGTGCCAGCAGCTTACTAGGCCGGGGGGAGGAGCAGTACTTC. This translates into CASSLLGRGEEQYF. The genes are TRBV7-2 and TRBJ2-7, with 7 bases matching TRBD2. Germline V gene data show CDR1 as SGHTA and CDR2 as FQGNSA. The CDR3 covers 14 residues. Trimming took 2 bases from V and 7 from J; bases not matched to a gene: 8.

This clone was observed a few times. The chain has TRBV2 and TRBJ1-1; D gene uncertain. Germline assignment: CDR1 SNHLY and CDR2 FYNNEI. The ends were cut back, 6 bases at V and 0 bases at J, with 8 bases in the middle. The CDR3 loop spans 13 amino acids. DNA of the CDR3: TGTGCCAGCAGGAGAAATATGAACACTGAAGCTTTCTTT. Translating it yields CASRRNMNTEAFF.

This rearrangement joins TRBV5-1 to TRBJ2-2; 10 nucleotides agree with TRBD2. Germline trimming cut 4 bases from V and 2 bases from J; bases unmatched to any gene: 5. CDR1 is SGHRS, CDR2 YFSETQ, per germline. The CDR3 is 16 amino acids. The CDR3 sequence is CASSRGLAANTGELFF. The CDR3 nucleotides are TGCGCCAGCAGCCGCGGACTAGCGGCTAACACCGGGGAGCTGTTTTTT.

The chain is built from TRBV7-9 and TRBJ1-5, with D unclear. V dropped 4 bases and J dropped 1 base, with 8 bases sitting between them. Germline CDR1 reads SEHNR; CDR2 reads FQNEAQ (reference sequence). The CDR3 is 14 residues long. The CDR3 is CASSSLNSNQPQHF. For the CDR3, the DNA is TGTGCCAGCAGCTCCCTAAACAGCAATCAGCCCCAGCATTTT. Based on the CDR3 plus reference TRBV7-9 and TRBJ1-5, the full variable domain is DTGVSQNPRHKITKRGQNVTFRCDPISEHNRLYWYRQTLGQGPEFLTYFQNEAQLEKSRLLSDRFSAERPKGSFSTLEIQRTEQGDSAMYLCASSSLNSNQPQHFGDGTRLSIL.

V and J are TRBV25-1 and TRBJ2-5, with D perhaps TRBD1 (6 bases). Per germline, CDR1 MGHDK and CDR2 SYGVNS. Trimming took 2 bases from V and 4 from J, leaving 11 bases between them. The CDR3 runs to 14 residues. The chain's CDR3 is CASSEPDRLETQYF. The CDR3 DNA sequence: TGTGCCAGCAGTGAACCAGACAGGCTAGAGACCCAGTACTTC.